This T cell receptor beta chain was obtained from a study of shared clonotypes between healthy human individuals. Repertoires were generated with immunoSEQ multiplex PCR, while TCRdb's copy carries only in-frame clones and drops some. The sample records roughly 2.1 million clones, around 93% being singletons. The V gene's germline CDR1 is SNHLY and CDR2 FYNNEI. The CDR3 has 15 residues. V dropped 5 bases and J dropped 7 bases, with 17 bases sitting between them. CD45RO-negative, CCR7-positively selected cells formed the naive CD8 fraction, excluding terminally differentiated effector memory CD45RA+ cells.

This TCR was sampled from a man aged 18 to 30 in good health. Some clones in this sample may be carry-over from other donors' samples. The chain has TRBV2 and TRBJ1-4; weak D call: TRBD1 (6 bases). The source material was naive CD8+ T cells from PBMCs. CDR3 residues: CASSRGGGSSEKLFF. Here the CDR3 DNA reads TGTGCCAGCAGTAGGGGGGGCGGAAGTTCTGAAAAACTGTTTTTT.